This T cell receptor (beta chain) stems from a study of a mutant IDH1 vaccine in newly diagnosed glioma. Looking at the study overall: Earlier therapy was either radiotherapy, temozolomide, or both, and most got both. Study outcomes and limitations: Pseudoprogression showed no apparent link to changes in top peripheral T cell clonotypes. Researchers report vaccine-induced immune responses in just under 95% of patients.

Remarks on this clone: Its cognate antigen is unknown.

V lost 3 bases and J 8 bases, leaving 11 bases between the germline ends. Per germline, CDR1 KGHSH and CDR2 LQKENI. The CDR3 runs to 13 residues. Libraries were prepared by immunoSEQ multiplex PCR; TCRdb keeps only in-frame clonotypes and omits some of them. The table shows over 50,000 clones, with 60% to 85% occurring only once. The time point: week 47, end of study. Each dose delivered 300 ug of mutant IDH1 20-mer peptide subcutaneously with imiquimod. Each tumor in the donors was a new WHO grade 3 or 4 astrocytoma, IDH1-mutant and ATRX-lost. This specimen consisted of PBMCs, obtained from a glioma patient whose treatment included an IDH1 peptide vaccine. The rearrangement uses TRBV18 and TRBJ2-4; a weak D match, TRBD2 (5 bases). This TCR came from a woman in her thirties or forties with glioma. Some clones in this sample may be carry-over from other donors' samples. This chain's CDR3 is CASSPAGRDIQYF. CDR3 in DNA: TGTGCCAGCTCACCGGCGGGTAGGGACATTCAGTACTTC.